The rows below give T cell receptor beta chains drawn from one sample of a study of T-cell memory formation after mild COVID-19. TCRdb re-derived calls from the 5' RACE reads in MiXCR, one entry per CDR3 protein. Of hundreds of thousands of distinct CDR3 sequences detected, around 16% appear once; the ten largest clones hold roughly 24%. Source material: PBMCs or a T cell subset sorted from them (not recorded which). The receptors were sampled from a man aged 18 to 29 who had mild COVID-19 (a few samples of this study predate the infection). Cell type and time point are not known. CDR3s include the opening cysteine and the closing phenylalanine or tryptophan. A D gene is named only where the DNA matches it firmly. Clone size appears in some rows only: once, few, many, or a class for an expanded clone.

cdr3_nt cdr3_aa d_call cdr3_length j_call clone_size v_call
TGTGCCACCAGCAGAGCCGGAGGGATTGAAGCTTTCTTT CATSRAGGIEAFF - 13 TRBJ1-1 - TRBV15
TGTGCCAGCAGCTCACAGGGGGCTCGGACAGATACGCAGTATTTT CASSSQGARTDTQYF TRBD1 15 TRBJ2-3 few TRBV7-3
TGTGCCAGCAGCTTAGTAGGGGAAAGCTCCTACAATGAGCAGTTCTTC CASSLVGESSYNEQFF - 16 TRBJ2-1 few TRBV7-6
TGTGCCAGCAGCTCCATACCGAATCAGCCCCAGCATTTT CASSSIPNQPQHF - 13 TRBJ1-5 - TRBV7-2
TGTGCCGGAAGTGGACAGGGGAAGTCAGATACGCAGTATTTT CAGSGQGKSDTQYF TRBD1 14 TRBJ2-3 - TRBV24-1
TGTGCCAGCAGCGCGGGAGTCAGGGAGACCCAGTACTTC CASSAGVRETQYF TRBD2 13 TRBJ2-5 many TRBV5-5
TGTGCCAGCAGGTCTATGAACAATGAGCAGTTCTTC CASRSMNNEQFF - 12 TRBJ2-1 few TRBV11-2
TGTGCCAGCAGTTACTATGAGACCCAGTACTTC CASSYYETQYF - 11 TRBJ2-5 few TRBV6-2/TRBV6-3
TGTGCCAGCGGACCAGGGGGGTTGGGTGAGACCCAGTACTTC CASGPGGLGETQYF - 14 TRBJ2-5 few TRBV7-3
TGCGCCAGAAGCTTGACCGGGACTAGTTTGTATGATGAGCAGTTCTTC CARSLTGTSLYDEQFF TRBD2 16 TRBJ2-1 - TRBV5-1
TGTGCCAGCAGCCACCGGGTTGGGGCTAGCGGGAACAATGAGCAGTTCTTC CASSHRVGASGNNEQFF TRBD2 17 TRBJ2-1 - TRBV4-2
TGTGCCAGCAGCTACGCGGGGAGTACTAGCACAGATACGCAGTATTTT CASSYAGSTSTDTQYF - 16 TRBJ2-3 once TRBV7-3
TGCGCCAGCAGCCCAGGGACAGCAGCGTACAATGAGCAGTTCTTC CASSPGTAAYNEQFF TRBD1 15 TRBJ2-1 few TRBV4-3
TGTGCCAGTCTGGGACTATCGAACTACCAAGAGACCCAGTACTTC CASLGLSNYQETQYF TRBD2 15 TRBJ2-5 - TRBV6-2/TRBV6-3
TGTGCCAGCAGTCTTACAGGGGGCGGCAATCAGCCCCAGCATTTT CASSLTGGGNQPQHF TRBD1 15 TRBJ1-5 many TRBV7-2
TGTGCCACGGGATCCCCCCGGCAGTACATTCAGTACTTC CATGSPRQYIQYF - 13 TRBJ2-4 - TRBV6-5
TGTGCCAGCAGTTATGCACAAAATGAGCAGTTCTTC CASSYAQNEQFF - 12 TRBJ2-1 - TRBV6-2/TRBV6-3
TGTGCCAGCAGCCAGACCGGGACAGGGGTTGAAAAACTGTTTTTT CASSQTGTGVEKLFF TRBD1 15 TRBJ1-4 - TRBV4-2
TGCGCCAGCAGCCAAGAGGTGTCAGGGGGTCTTTCACCCCTCCACTTT CASSQEVSGGLSPLHF TRBD1 16 TRBJ1-6 - TRBV4-3
TGTGCCACCAGCGTGGACAGTACGGAGACCCAGTACTTC CATSVDSTETQYF - 13 TRBJ2-5 many TRBV15
TGCGCCAGCAGCTTGGCTAGTACTGAAGCTTTCTTT CASSLASTEAFF - 12 TRBJ1-1 - TRBV5-1
TGTGCCAGCAGCTCACAGGGAGCTGTGACTGAAGCTTTCTTT CASSSQGAVTEAFF - 14 TRBJ1-1 - TRBV7-2
TGCGCCAGCAGCCAAGATCCCGGGTTTAGGGCGCAGTATTTT CASSQDPGFRAQYF - 14 TRBJ2-3 few TRBV4-3
TGTGCCAGCAGTTCCGGACAGGGGGCGGGAGAGCAGTACTTC CASSSGQGAGEQYF TRBD1 14 TRBJ2-7 - TRBV12-3/TRBV12-4
TGTGCCAGCAGCTTACACGGTGAAGAGACCCAGTACTTC CASSLHGEETQYF - 13 TRBJ2-5 many TRBV7-6
TGTGCCAGCAGTTGGACAGGGTACACCGGGGAGCTGTTTTTT CASSWTGYTGELFF TRBD1 14 TRBJ2-2 few TRBV12-3/TRBV12-4
TGTGCCAGCAGGCGTTTTGAGGGCACTGAAGCTTTCTTT CASRRFEGTEAFF - 13 TRBJ1-1 - TRBV6-5
TGTGCCAGCTCACCCCCGATGGGCGGGCCCAATGAGCAGTTCTTC CASSPPMGGPNEQFF - 15 TRBJ2-1 few TRBV18
TGCGCCAGCAGCCTACCCAGGGCCGGTCAGAACACCGGGGAGCTGTTTTTT CASSLPRAGQNTGELFF - 17 TRBJ2-2 - TRBV4-1
TGTGCCAGCAGATGGAAGGGGGCCTTTGACACTGAAGCTTTCTTT CASRWKGAFDTEAFF TRBD1 15 TRBJ1-1 - TRBV13
TGTGCCAGCAGCTTGGTCCAATCAGATACGCAGTATTTT CASSLVQSDTQYF - 13 TRBJ2-3 - TRBV7-2
TGTGCCACTAGCCCAGGATCTGACGAGCAGTACTTC CATSPGSDEQYF - 12 TRBJ2-7 few TRBV2
TGTGCCAGCAGGGGACTTGCCTCCTATAATTCACCCCTCCACTTT CASRGLASYNSPLHF - 15 TRBJ1-6 few TRBV7-2
TGCAGCGCGCAAGCCGGGACAGTCATCCAAGAGACCCAGTACTTC CSAQAGTVIQETQYF TRBD1 15 TRBJ2-5 - TRBV29-1
TGTGCCACCCGCCGAGACACTGAAGCTTTCTTT CATRRDTEAFF - 11 TRBJ1-1 - TRBV6-5
TGCAGTGCTTGGATAAGGTACCAAGAGACCCAGTACTTC CSAWIRYQETQYF - 13 TRBJ2-5 - TRBV20-1
TGTGCCAGCAGCCTCGGACAGAGCTATGAGCAGTTCTTC CASSLGQSYEQFF - 13 TRBJ2-1 few TRBV7-8
TGCGCCAGCAGCTTCGAAGGTTTTAAGAACTCACCCCTCCACTTT CASSFEGFKNSPLHF - 15 TRBJ1-6 - TRBV5-1
TGTGCCAGCAGCACCAGACAGGGGAATAGTGCCGGGGAGCTGTTTTTT CASSTRQGNSAGELFF TRBD1 16 TRBJ2-2 few TRBV11-3
TGTGCCAGTCTCAGGGCTTTCGAAGATACGCAGTATTTT CASLRAFEDTQYF - 13 TRBJ2-3 few TRBV6-2/TRBV6-3
TGTGCCAGCAGCTTGGTACGGGGGAACACCGGGGAGCTGTTTTTT CASSLVRGNTGELFF - 15 TRBJ2-2 few TRBV5-6
TGTGCCAGCAGCTTAGGGTACTATGGCTACACCTTC CASSLGYYGYTF - 12 TRBJ1-2 few TRBV7-2
TGTGCCAGCAGCCAACGGACCGTTGAAGAGACCCAGTACTTC CASSQRTVEETQYF - 14 TRBJ2-5 few TRBV3-1
TGTGCCAGCAGCATACGGGGAGGGCTGCACTACGAGCAGTACTTC CASSIRGGLHYEQYF TRBD2 15 TRBJ2-7 - TRBV7-9
TGTGCCAGCAGCCAAGATCGAGGGGGGAACACCGGGGAGCTGTTTTTT CASSQDRGGNTGELFF - 16 TRBJ2-2 - TRBV4-2
TGCGCCAGCAGCCCGTTTGACAGGGAACGGGATGGCTACACCTTC CASSPFDRERDGYTF TRBD1 15 TRBJ1-2 few TRBV5-1
TGTGCCAGCAGTGAGGGGCGCCGCTACACCTTC CASSEGRRYTF - 11 TRBJ1-2 - TRBV6-6
TGCGCCAGCAGCCCGGGGAACACAGATACGCAGTATTTT CASSPGNTDTQYF - 13 TRBJ2-3 many TRBV5-1
TGTGCCAGCAGCCCCGGGAGTCTAAGCACAGATACGCAGTATTTT CASSPGSLSTDTQYF - 15 TRBJ2-3 few TRBV9
TGTGCTAGTGGTTTCTCCGGGGTGGAGACCCAGTACTTC CASGFSGVETQYF - 13 TRBJ2-5 - TRBV12-5
TGTGCCAGCAGCTCTTTTGAGAAGGGCCACTATGGCTACACCTTC CASSSFEKGHYGYTF - 15 TRBJ1-2 - TRBV3-1
TGTGCCAGCAGCTTAGGTCGTGGGGCAGGGGAGAGAGGCTATGGCTACACCTTC CASSLGRGAGERGYGYTF - 18 TRBJ1-2 - TRBV7-2
TGTGCCAGCAGTGCTACAGGGGATATCGGCTATGGCTACACCTTC CASSATGDIGYGYTF TRBD1 15 TRBJ1-2 - TRBV12-3/TRBV12-4